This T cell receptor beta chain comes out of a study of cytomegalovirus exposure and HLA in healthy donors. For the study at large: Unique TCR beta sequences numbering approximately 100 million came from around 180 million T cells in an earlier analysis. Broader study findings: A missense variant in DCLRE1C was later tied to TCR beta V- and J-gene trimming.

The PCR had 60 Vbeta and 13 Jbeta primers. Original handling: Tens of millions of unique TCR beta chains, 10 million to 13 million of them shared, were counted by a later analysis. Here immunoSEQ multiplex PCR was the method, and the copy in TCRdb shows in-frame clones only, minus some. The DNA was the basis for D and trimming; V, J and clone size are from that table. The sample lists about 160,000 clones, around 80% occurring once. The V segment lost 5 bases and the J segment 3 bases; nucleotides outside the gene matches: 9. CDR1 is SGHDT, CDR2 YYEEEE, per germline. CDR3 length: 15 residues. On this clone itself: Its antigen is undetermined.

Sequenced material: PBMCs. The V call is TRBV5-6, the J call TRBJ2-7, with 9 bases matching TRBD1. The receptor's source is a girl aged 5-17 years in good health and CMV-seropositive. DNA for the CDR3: TGTGCCAGCAGGACAACAGGGGGCGCTTTCTACGAGCAGTACTTC. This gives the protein CASRTTGGAFYEQYF.